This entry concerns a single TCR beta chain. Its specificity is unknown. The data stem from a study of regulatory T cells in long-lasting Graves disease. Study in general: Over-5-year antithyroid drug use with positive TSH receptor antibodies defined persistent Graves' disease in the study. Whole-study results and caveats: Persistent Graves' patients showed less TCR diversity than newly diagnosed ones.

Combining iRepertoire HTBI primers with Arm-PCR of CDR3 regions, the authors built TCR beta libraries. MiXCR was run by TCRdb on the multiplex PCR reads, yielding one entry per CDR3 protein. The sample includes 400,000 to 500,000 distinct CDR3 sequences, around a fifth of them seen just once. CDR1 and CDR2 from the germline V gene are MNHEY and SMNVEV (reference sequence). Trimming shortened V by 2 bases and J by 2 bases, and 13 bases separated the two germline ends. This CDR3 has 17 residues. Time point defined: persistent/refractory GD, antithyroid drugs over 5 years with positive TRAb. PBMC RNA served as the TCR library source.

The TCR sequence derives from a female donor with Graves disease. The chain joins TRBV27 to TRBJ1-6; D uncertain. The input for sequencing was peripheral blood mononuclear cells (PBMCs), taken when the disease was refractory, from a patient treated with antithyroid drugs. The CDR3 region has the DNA TGTGCCAGCAGTTTAAACCCCGGACGCACCTATAATTCACCCCTCCACTTT. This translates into CASSLNPGRTYNSPLHF.